The 26 T cell receptor beta chains in this list originate from one sample, sequenced in a study of healthy donors' naive CD4 and CD8 T cells. A linear amplification protocol produced the TCR libraries from roughly 0.5 ug of total RNA. MiXCR, applied by TCRdb to the reads, yields one record per CDR3 protein. In the table there are 150,000 to 200,000 distinct CDR3 sequences, around 70% of which are singletons. Sequences were obtained from naive CD4+ and CD8+ T cells sorted from blood, pooled from several donors. The receptors shown here come from a pool of human donors in good health; the sample pools cells from several healthy donors.

This clonotype was detected once. V usage is TRBV6-1 and J usage is TRBJ2-7, with a weak D call TRBD1 (5 bases). The germline CDR1 and CDR2 sequences are MNHNS and SASEGT. V was cut by 8 bases and J by 3 bases, with 11 bases left in between. This CDR3 has 12 amino acids. CDR3 in amino acids: CASVQGVYEQYF. The CDR3 coding sequence is TGTGCCAGCGTCCAAGGGGTCTACGAGCAGTACTTC.

The chain joins TRBV19 to TRBJ2-5; TRBD1 or TRBD2 may be the D gene (5 bases each). The CDR3 consists of 16 residues. Germline assignment: CDR1 LNHDA and CDR2 SQIVND (reference sequence). Trimming pared 3 bases from V and 0 bases from J, leaving 14 bases between. The CDR3 sequence: CASSMGEGKYQETQYF. CDR3 sequence (DNA): TGTGCCAGTAGTATGGGTGAGGGGAAGTACCAAGAGACCCAGTACTTC.

The chain recombines TRBV5-4 with TRBJ1-2, with D unresolved. CDR1 SGHNT and CDR2 YYREEE come from the germline V gene (reference sequence). CDR3 length: 14 amino acids. Trimming took 4 bases from V and 7 from J, leaving 17 bases between them. The CDR3 here is CASSLRGGHGGYTF. Here the CDR3 DNA reads TGTGCCAGCAGCCTGCGGGGTGGTCATGGTGGCTACACCTTC.

V gene TRBV29-1 combines with J gene TRBJ1-5, with D perhaps TRBD1 (5 bases). Germline CDR1 SQVTM, CDR2 ANQGSEA. The V end lost 4 bases, the J end lost 5 bases, and 9 bases lay between the germline ends. The CDR3 spans 12 residues. The CDR3 is CSVGSGYQPQHF. CDR3 nucleotide sequence: TGCAGCGTTGGCTCAGGGTATCAGCCCCAGCATTTT.

The V and J genes are TRBV6-2 or TRBV6-3 and TRBJ2-2; TRBD2 agrees at 12 bases. Losses at the gene ends were 7 bases for V and 5 bases for J; bases not matched to a gene: 2. CDR1 and CDR2 (germline): MNHEY, SVGEGT. The CDR3 length is 14 residues. The CDR3 bases are TGTGCCAGCAAACTAGCGGGAGGTACCGGGGAGCTGTTTTTT. Residues: CASKLAGGTGELFF.

The rearrangement links TRBV13 to TRBJ2-5; 7 bases are a match to TRBD2. The ends lost 7 bases at V and 2 bases at J; junction bases unmatched: 7. This CDR3 contains 14 residues. CDR1 is PRHDT and CDR2 is FYEKMQ in the germline V gene (reference sequence). CDR3 protein: CASNSLADQETQYF. The CDR3 nucleotides read TGTGCCAGCAACTCTCTAGCGGATCAAGAGACCCAGTACTTC. The full variable domain, rest sourced from reference TRBV13 and TRBJ2-5, is AAGVIQSPRHLIKEKRETATLKCYPIPRHDTVYWYQQGPGQDPQFLISFYEKMQSDKGSIPDRFSAQQFSDYHSELNMSSLELGDSALYFCASNSLADQETQYFGPGTRLLVL.

The chain links TRBV27 to TRBJ1-2, with D tentatively TRBD1 (5 bases). V lost 5 bases, J lost 4 bases, and 17 bases lay in between. The germline V gene has CDR1 MNHEY and CDR2 SMNVEV (reference sequence). The CDR3 sequence is 15 residues long. The CDR3: CASSPRLGGTYGYTF. Written as DNA, the CDR3 is TGTGCCAGCAGTCCACGGTTGGGAGGGACCTATGGCTACACCTTC.

CDR3 region: CSVEGPSKIQETQYF. CDR3 bases: TGCAGCGTTGAAGGACCCAGCAAAATCCAAGAGACCCAGTACTTC. This chain uses TRBV29-1 with TRBJ2-5; D unclear. The CDR3 covers 15 residues. The germline CDR1 and CDR2 sequences are SQVTM and ANQGSEA. V dropped 1 base and J dropped 1 base, with 13 bases sitting between them.

This clonotype was seen more than once but under ten times. The chain couples TRBV12-3 or TRBV12-4 to TRBJ2-1, with D perhaps matching TRBD1 (5 bases). CDR3 length: 13 amino acids. The V end was cut by 3 bases, the J end by 3 bases, with 6 bases between. The CDR3 loop is CASSLGLYNEQFF. CDR3 sequence (DNA): TGTGCCAGCAGTTTGGGGCTCTACAATGAGCAGTTCTTC.

The chain couples TRBV10-2 to TRBJ2-7; D is perhaps TRBD1 (5 bases). The V end was cut by 7 bases, the J end by 4 bases, with 14 bases between. The germline V gene has CDR1 WSHSY and CDR2 SAAADI. The CDR3 extends over 13 amino acids. The CDR3 DNA reads as TGCGCCAGCATTGCCAGGGAAGGGTACGAGCAGTACTTC. It encodes CASIAREGYEQYF.

This CDR3 is CASSSTSGGNQETQYF. CDR3 in DNA: TGTGCCAGCAGTTCCACTAGCGGGGGGAATCAAGAGACCCAGTACTTC. V usage is TRBV27 and J usage is TRBJ2-5, with TRBD2 matching over 12 bases. V lost 4 bases to trimming and J lost 2 bases; unmatched junction nucleotides: 5. Germline V gene data show CDR1 as MNHEY and CDR2 as SMNVEV (reference sequence). The CDR3 has 16 amino acids.

In DNA, the CDR3 is TGTGCCACCAGCAGAGAGGCCTACGACGAGCAGTACTTC. Protein product: CATSREAYDEQYF. V gene TRBV15 combines with J gene TRBJ2-7; D is undetermined. Trimming cost V 0 bases and J 5 bases, with 8 bases left between them. The germline CDR1 and CDR2 sequences are LNHNV and YYDKDF (reference sequence). CDR3 length: 13 residues.

The CDR3 nucleotides read TGTGCCAGCAGTTTAGGGCAGGGAGGCAATTCACCCCTCCACTTT. This gives the protein CASSLGQGGNSPLHF. The chain couples TRBV27 to TRBJ1-6, with D possibly matching TRBD1 (5 bases). Looked up from germline, CDR1 is MNHEY and CDR2 is SMNVEV (reference sequence). CDR3 length: 15 residues. Deletions cut 2 bases from V and 7 bases from J, with 12 bases between.

Written as DNA, the CDR3 is TGTGCCAGCAGCTTGGAACAGGGCGAGCAGTACGTC. It is translated as CASSLEQGEQYV. This chain connects TRBV5-6 to TRBJ2-7; TRBD1 might be the D (6 bases). V lost 0 bases and J 6 bases, leaving 7 bases between the germline ends. The V gene's germline CDR1 is SGHDT and CDR2 YYEEEE. CDR3 length: 12 residues.

Notes on this clonotype: The junction departs from germline at one end; a sequencing error may be responsible. The chain uses TRBV5-6 and TRBJ2-7; 7 bases are shared with TRBD1. Germline V gene lookup returns CDR1 SGHDT and CDR2 YYEEEE. This CDR3 has 16 amino acids. CDR3 coding DNA: TGTGTCAGCAGCTTGGCAGGTGACAGGGCAACCTACGAGCAGTACTTC. It translates to CVSSLAGDRATYEQYF.

The chain joins TRBV29-1 to TRBJ2-7; D gene unclear. V lost 1 base and J 2 bases, leaving 6 bases between the germline ends. Germline V gene lookup returns CDR1 SQVTM and CDR2 ANQGSEA. The CDR3 sequence is 12 residues long. The CDR3 DNA reads TGCAGCGTTGAAGTTGGAGCCTACGAGCAGTACTTC. Translation gives CSVEVGAYEQYF.

V gene TRBV6-5 combines with J gene TRBJ2-1, with TRBD1 as a possible D gene (7 bases). V lost 6 bases and J lost 8, with 17 bases in between. CDR3 length: 14 residues. CDR1 is MNHEY and CDR2 is SVGAGI in the germline V gene. This chain's CDR3 is CASSRGVVGYEQFF. CDR3 sequence (DNA): TGTGCCAGCAGCAGGGGGGTAGTAGGCTATGAGCAGTTCTTC.

DNA of the CDR3: TGTGCCAGCAGCCCCGGGACTAGCGGGGGGATCAGCACAGATACGCAGTATTTT. Translating gives CASSPGTSGGISTDTQYF. The chain is built from TRBV11-2 and TRBJ2-3, with TRBD2 matching over 15 bases. Trimming removed 5 bases from V and 0 bases from J; junction bases left unmatched: 6. The CDR3 totals 18 residues. The germline V gene has CDR1 SGHAT and CDR2 FQNNGV.

The rearrangement uses TRBV25-1 and TRBJ2-5; D perhaps matches TRBD1 (6 bases). In germline, CDR1 is MGHDK, CDR2 SYGVNS. V lost 4 bases and J 5 bases, leaving 11 bases between the germline ends. The CDR3 sequence is 13 residues long. The CDR3 region has the DNA TGTGCCAGCAGTGGACAGGATCCGGAGACCCAGTACTTC. Protein: CASSGQDPETQYF.

This clonotype was found a few times. The chain joins TRBV28 to TRBJ2-1; D not resolved. There are 11 residues in the CDR3. Trimming removed 8 bases at V and 7 bases at J, with 9 bases between. Looked up from germline, CDR1 is MDHEN and CDR2 is SYDVKM. CDR3 protein: CASAAVNEQFF. The CDR3 DNA is TGTGCCAGCGCGGCGGTGAATGAGCAGTTCTTC.

This sequence joins TRBV6-5 and TRBJ1-6; D remains unclear. Germline loops: CDR1 MNHEY, CDR2 SVGAGI. Trimming removed 2 bases at V and 0 bases at J, with 8 bases between. The CDR3 runs 16 residues. CDR3 amino acids: CASSYRQSSYNSPLHF. The CDR3 DNA sequence: TGTGCCAGCAGTTACCGACAAAGCTCCTATAATTCACCCCTCCACTTT.

This chain links TRBV5-1 with TRBJ2-7, with D perhaps assigned TRBD1 or TRBD2 (5 bases each). V lost 4 bases and J lost 1, with 15 bases in between. This CDR3 is built from 15 residues. In germline, CDR1 is SGHRS, CDR2 YFSETQ. The CDR3 spells CASSLGTHISYEQYF. DNA of the CDR3: TGCGCCAGCAGCCTGGGGACGCATATATCCTACGAGCAGTACTTC.

The gene calls are TRBV29-1 and TRBJ1-1; D is perhaps TRBD1 (5 bases). The CDR3 extends over 11 amino acids. V lost 6 bases and J lost 6, with 11 bases in between. The germline V gene encodes CDR1 SQVTM and CDR2 ANQGSEA. CDR3 bases: TGCAGCGTGGGGGGTCCGGCTGAAGCTTTCTTT. Translation: CSVGGPAEAFF.

The rearrangement uses TRBV6-5 and TRBJ2-7; TRBD1 agrees at 7 bases. Trimming took 0 bases from V and 3 from J; bases not matched to a gene: 8. Germline lookup yields CDR1 MNHEY and CDR2 SVGAGI. The CDR3 is 16 amino acids. The DNA for the CDR3 is TGTGCCAGCAGTTACTCTGCCGGGACAGTCCTCTACGAGCAGTACTTC. Residues: CASSYSAGTVLYEQYF.

The chain uses TRBV29-1 and TRBJ2-2; 9 bases fit TRBD2. The V gene's germline CDR1 is SQVTM and CDR2 ANQGSEA. The CDR3 loop spans 12 amino acids. The junction had 0 bases not matched to a gene; V was cut back by 6 bases and J by 4 bases. CDR3 sequence (DNA): TGCAGCGTACTAGCGGGCACCGGGGAGCTGTTTTTT. Amino acids: CSVLAGTGELFF.

This chain joins TRBV19 and TRBJ1-2, with D perhaps matching TRBD1 (5 bases). Germline V CDR1 and CDR2: LNHDA, SQIVND (reference sequence). Trimming cost V 8 bases and J 3 bases, with 16 bases left between them. The CDR3 extends over 14 amino acids. This CDR3 is CASLRDPMDYGYTF. The CDR3 nucleotides are TGTGCCAGTTTACGGGACCCTATGGACTATGGCTACACCTTC.